This T cell receptor beta chain stems from a study of identical twins' blood T cells. Study findings and constraints: Shared environment remains a possible cause of twin similarity. Twins shared more top CDR3 clonotypes than unrelated donors did.

Per the germline V gene, CDR1 is KGHSH and CDR2 is LQKENI. This CDR3 is 18 amino acids long. As regards this clonotype: The antigen is not known. A read error may account for a junction end that differs from germline.

TCR cDNA libraries were made from RNA using a previously described, modified protocol. Study processing details: Each donor had about 90,000 to nearly 550,000 clonotypes. TCRdb reanalysed the 5' RACE reads using MiXCR and keeps one entry per CDR3 protein. Clone size and V and J calls follow TCRdb, not the original study. The data contain fewer than 450,000 distinct CDR3 sequences, roughly 28% of them singletons. Specimen: PBMCs. This sequence originates from a woman aged 18 to 55 in good health. V usage is TRBV18 and J usage is TRBJ1-5; D may be TRBD1 (6 bases). Here the CDR3 DNA reads TGTGCCAGCTCACCTTCTAGACAGGCCGGCCTCATAAATCAGCCCCAGCAGTTT. It specifies CASSPSRQAGLINQPQQF.